These 13 T cell receptor beta chains were sequenced from one sample in a study of blood T cell repertoires in COVID-19. Assay used: immunoSEQ multiplex PCR; TCRdb lists only in-frame clones, some missing. The sample records about 240,000 clones, 82% being singletons. Input material: peripheral blood. These receptors all come from a woman older than 75 with COVID-19, enrolled during active disease.

V and J are TRBV7-2 and TRBJ2-2; D is ambiguous. Germline CDR1 reads SGHTA; CDR2 reads FQGNSA. Trimming shortened V by 1 base and J by 7 bases, and 10 bases separated the two germline ends. CDR3 length: 14 amino acids. CDR3: CASSLERAIGELFF. CDR3 in DNA: TGTGCCAGCAGCTTAGAAAGAGCGATCGGGGAGCTGTTTTTT. The variable domain in full, with the rest retrieved from reference TRBV7-2 and TRBJ2-2, is GAGVSQSPSNKVTEKGKDVELRCDPISGHTALYWYRQSLGQGLEFLIYFQGNSAPDKSGLPSDRFSAERTGGSVSTLTIQRTQQEDSAVYLCASSLERAIGELFFGEGSRLTVL.

The chain has TRBV2 and TRBJ2-3, with unresolved D. The germline V gene has CDR1 SNHLY and CDR2 FYNNEI. The CDR3 consists of 14 residues. The ends were cut back, 4 bases at V and 5 bases at J, with 13 bases in the middle. The CDR3 here is CASSVEASGDTQYF. In DNA, the CDR3 is TGTGCCAGCAGTGTTGAGGCCTCCGGAGATACGCAGTATTTT.

CDR3 loop: CASRTGGSGANVLTF. The CDR3 DNA reads TGTGCCAGCAGGACAGGGGGCTCTGGGGCCAACGTCCTGACTTTC. This chain connects TRBV28 to TRBJ2-6; 9 bases are shared with TRBD1. V lost 6 bases, J lost 0 bases, and 0 bases stayed unmatched. The germline CDR1 and CDR2 sequences are MDHEN and SYDVKM. This CDR3 has 15 amino acids.

This chain uses TRBV29-1 with TRBJ2-1; TRBD2 matches 9 bases. CDR3 length: 14 amino acids. The J segment lost 7 bases and the V segment lost 2 bases, leaving 6 bases of the junction unmatched. Looked up from germline, CDR1 is SQVTM and CDR2 is ANQGSEA. Written as DNA, the CDR3 is TGCAGCGTTGAAAGGGGACTAGCAAAAAATGAGCAGTTCTTC. It is translated as CSVERGLAKNEQFF.

In its sample, this clone was seen once. The chain recombines TRBV10-3 with TRBJ1-2; D unclear. CDR1 is ENHRY and CDR2 is SYGVKD in the germline V gene. This CDR3 has 12 amino acids. The V and J ends lost 11 bases and 2 bases respectively, with 12 bases between them. CDR3 nucleotide sequence: TGTGCCGTAAAGAGGGCGAACTATGGCTACACCTTC. Its translation: CAVKRANYGYTF.

The rearrangement joins TRBV11-2 to TRBJ2-2; perhaps TRBD1 as D (6 bases). Germline CDR1 reads SGHAT; CDR2 reads FQNNGV. Deletions cut 5 bases from V and 3 bases from J, with 13 bases between. The CDR3 sequence is 15 residues long. The CDR3 loop reads CASSNTGIYTGELFF. CDR3 DNA: TGTGCCAGCAGCAATACAGGGATATACACCGGGGAGCTGTTTTTT.

The chain links TRBV4-3 to TRBJ2-3; TRBD1 is a possible D gene (6 bases). V shed 4 bases and J shed 3 bases, with 11 bases lying between them. Germline V gene data show CDR1 as LGHNA and CDR2 as YSLEER. CDR3 length: 14 amino acids. The CDR3 coding sequence is TGCGCCAGCAGCCCGGGGACATCAACAGATACGCAGTATTTT. Protein product: CASSPGTSTDTQYF.

In this sample, this clone turned up once. This sequence joins TRBV30 and TRBJ1-6; TRBD1 agrees at 8 bases. The germline V gene encodes CDR1 GTSNPN and CDR2 SVGIG (reference sequence). J lost 7 bases, V lost 4 bases, and 12 bases had no gene match. CDR3 length: 16 amino acids. The CDR3, as DNA: TGTGCCTGGAACTTCAGGGGGCGAGGTGAGAATTCACCCCTCCACTTT. Amino acids: CAWNFRGRGENSPLHF.

The chain recombines TRBV19 with TRBJ1-5, with unresolved D. Germline V gene lookup returns CDR1 LNHDA and CDR2 SQIVND (reference sequence). Trimming pared 4 bases from V and 7 bases from J, leaving 11 bases between. The length of the CDR3 is 13 residues. CDR3 DNA: TGTGCCAGTAGTACTGGCTTCTTCCAGCCCCAGCATTTT. This gives the protein CASSTGFFQPQHF. Looking up the rest from reference TRBV19 and TRBJ1-5 gives the full variable domain: DGGITQSPKYLFRKEGQNVTLSCEQNLNHDAMYWYRQDPGQGLRLIYYSQIVNDFQKGDIAEGYSVSREKKESFPLTVTSAQKNPTAFYLCASSTGFFQPQHFGDGTRLSIL.

The chain uses TRBV5-1 and TRBJ1-6; the D gene is possibly TRBD1 (6 bases). Trimming took 2 bases from V and 3 from J, leaving 9 bases between them. The V gene's germline CDR1 is SGHRS and CDR2 YFSETQ. This CDR3 is 15 amino acids long. DNA of the CDR3: TGCGCCAGCAGCTTACAGGGCGACTATAATTCACCCCTCCACTTT. This gives the protein CASSLQGDYNSPLHF.

This rearrangement joins TRBV4-3 to TRBJ1-1; unclear D gene. Trimming shortened V by 8 bases and J by 1 base, and 8 bases separated the two germline ends. Germline values: CDR1 LGHNA, CDR2 YSLEER. The CDR3 covers 12 residues. CDR3 DNA: TGCGCCAGCCCCCCGGGGAACACTGAAGCTTTCTTT. This gives the protein CASPPGNTEAFF.

The V gene is TRBV27, the J gene TRBJ2-2; TRBD1 matches 9 bases. Germline V CDR1 and CDR2: MNHEY, SMNVEV (reference sequence). V shed 3 bases, J shed 0 bases, and the junction held 8 bases outside the gene matches. The CDR3 loop spans 18 amino acids. As DNA, the CDR3 is TGTGCCAGCAGTTTCCTAAACTACAGGGGGCCGAACACCGGGGAGCTGTTTTTT. It is translated as CASSFLNYRGPNTGELFF.

This clone showed up just once. This chain links TRBV19 with TRBJ1-1; 7 positions agree with TRBD1. V lost 1 base to trimming and J lost 0 bases; unmatched junction nucleotides: 8. The CDR3 is 17 residues long. Germline loops: CDR1 LNHDA, CDR2 SQIVND (reference sequence). The CDR3 protein is CASSIAYRDSMNTEAFF. The CDR3, as DNA: TGTGCCAGTAGTATAGCCTACCGGGACAGCATGAACACTGAAGCTTTCTTT.